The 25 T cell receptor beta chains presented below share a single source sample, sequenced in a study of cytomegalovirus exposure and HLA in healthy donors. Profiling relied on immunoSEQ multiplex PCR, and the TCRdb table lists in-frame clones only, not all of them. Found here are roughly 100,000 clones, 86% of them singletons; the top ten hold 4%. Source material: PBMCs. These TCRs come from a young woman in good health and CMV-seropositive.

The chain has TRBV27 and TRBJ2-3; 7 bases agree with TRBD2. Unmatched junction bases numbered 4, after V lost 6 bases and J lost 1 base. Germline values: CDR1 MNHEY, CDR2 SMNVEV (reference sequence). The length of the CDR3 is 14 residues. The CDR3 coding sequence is TGTGCCAGCAGCGAAGCGGGGCGCACAGATACGCAGTATTTT. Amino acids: CASSEAGRTDTQYF.

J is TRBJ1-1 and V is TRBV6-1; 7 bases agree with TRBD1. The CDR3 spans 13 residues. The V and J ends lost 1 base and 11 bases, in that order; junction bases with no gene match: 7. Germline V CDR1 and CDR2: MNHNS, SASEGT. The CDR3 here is CASSEVRGSLAFF. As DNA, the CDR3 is TGTGCCAGCAGTGAAGTCAGGGGGTCCCTGGCTTTCTTT.

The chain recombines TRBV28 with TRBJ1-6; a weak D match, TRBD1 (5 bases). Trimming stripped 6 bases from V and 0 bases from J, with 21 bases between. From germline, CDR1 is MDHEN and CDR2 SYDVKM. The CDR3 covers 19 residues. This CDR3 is CASRYTGTHISSYNSPLHF. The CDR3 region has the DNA TGTGCCAGCAGGTATACAGGTACCCACATAAGCTCCTATAATTCACCCCTCCACTTT.

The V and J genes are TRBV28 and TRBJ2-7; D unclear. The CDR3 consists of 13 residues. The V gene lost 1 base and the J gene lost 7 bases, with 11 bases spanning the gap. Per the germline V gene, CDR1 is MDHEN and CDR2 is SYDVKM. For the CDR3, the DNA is TGTGCCAGCAGTTTATACAGCCCCCCTGAGCAGTACTTC. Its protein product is CASSLYSPPEQYF.

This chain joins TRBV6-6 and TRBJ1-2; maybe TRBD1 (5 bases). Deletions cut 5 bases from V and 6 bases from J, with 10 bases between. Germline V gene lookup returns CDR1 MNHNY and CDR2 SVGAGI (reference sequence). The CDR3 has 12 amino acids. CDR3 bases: TGTGCCAGCAGTCAGGAGGGGAATGGCTACACCTTC. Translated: CASSQEGNGYTF.

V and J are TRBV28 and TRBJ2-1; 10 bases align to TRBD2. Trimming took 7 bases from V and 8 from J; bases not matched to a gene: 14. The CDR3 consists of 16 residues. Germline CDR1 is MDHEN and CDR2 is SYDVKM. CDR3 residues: CASNFPLAGGGDEQFF. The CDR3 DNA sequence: TGTGCCAGCAATTTCCCCTTAGCGGGAGGTGGCGATGAGCAGTTCTTC.

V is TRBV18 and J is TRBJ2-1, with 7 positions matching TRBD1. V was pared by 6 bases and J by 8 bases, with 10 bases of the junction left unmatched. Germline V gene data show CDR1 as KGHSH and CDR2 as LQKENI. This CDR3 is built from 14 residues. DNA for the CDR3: TGTGCCAGCTCGCAGGACAGGACCTCGGATGAGCAGTTCTTC. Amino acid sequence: CASSQDRTSDEQFF.

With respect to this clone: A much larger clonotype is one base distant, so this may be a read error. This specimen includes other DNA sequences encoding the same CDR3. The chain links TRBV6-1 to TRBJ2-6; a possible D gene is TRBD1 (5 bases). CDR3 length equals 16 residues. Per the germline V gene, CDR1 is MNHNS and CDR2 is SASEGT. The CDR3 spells CASSEALATGANVLTF. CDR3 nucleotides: TGTGCCAGCAGTGAAGCGTTAGCAACTGGGGCCAACGTTCTGACTTTC.

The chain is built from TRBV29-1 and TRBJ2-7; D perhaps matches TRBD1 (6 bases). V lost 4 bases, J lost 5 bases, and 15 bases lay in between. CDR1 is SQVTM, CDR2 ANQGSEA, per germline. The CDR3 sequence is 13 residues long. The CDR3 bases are TGCAGCGTTGGGGGGCAGGCCCTCGACGAGCAGTACTTC. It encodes CSVGGQALDEQYF.

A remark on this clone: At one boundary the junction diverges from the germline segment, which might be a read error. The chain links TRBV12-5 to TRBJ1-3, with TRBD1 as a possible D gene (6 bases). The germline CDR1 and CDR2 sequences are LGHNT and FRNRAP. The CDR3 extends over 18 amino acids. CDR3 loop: CASGLVLGQFNSGNTIYF. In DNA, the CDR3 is TGTGCTAGTGGCTTGGTACTTGGACAGTTTAACTCTGGAAACACCATATATTTT. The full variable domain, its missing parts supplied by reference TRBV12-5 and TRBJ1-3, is DARVTQTPRHKVTEMGQEVTMRCQPILGHNTVFWYRQTMMQGLELLAYFRNRAPLDDSGMPKDRFSAEMPDATLATLKIQPSEPRDSAVYFCASGLVLGQFNSGNTIYFGEGSWLTVV.

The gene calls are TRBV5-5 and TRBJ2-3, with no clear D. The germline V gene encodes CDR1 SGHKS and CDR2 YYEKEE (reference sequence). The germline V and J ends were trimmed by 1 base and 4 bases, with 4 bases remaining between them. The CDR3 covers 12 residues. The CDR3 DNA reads TGTGCCAGCAGCTTGCTATCAGATACGCAGTATTTT. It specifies CASSLLSDTQYF.

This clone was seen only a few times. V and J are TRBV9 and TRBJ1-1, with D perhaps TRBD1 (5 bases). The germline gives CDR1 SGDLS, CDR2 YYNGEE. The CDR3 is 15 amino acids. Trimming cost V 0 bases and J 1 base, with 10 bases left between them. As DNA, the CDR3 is TGTGCCAGCAGCGTAGCATGGGGCAGGAACACTGAAGCTTTCTTT. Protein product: CASSVAWGRNTEAFF.

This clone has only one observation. The CDR3 spells CASSHSRETQYF. The DNA for the CDR3 is TGTGCCAGCTCACATTCCAGGGAGACCCAGTACTTC. The genes are TRBV18 and TRBJ2-5; no firm D call. Between the trimmed V and J ends, which lost 4 bases and 5 bases, there was a span of 8 bases. Germline V CDR1 and CDR2: KGHSH, LQKENI. This CDR3 has 12 amino acids.

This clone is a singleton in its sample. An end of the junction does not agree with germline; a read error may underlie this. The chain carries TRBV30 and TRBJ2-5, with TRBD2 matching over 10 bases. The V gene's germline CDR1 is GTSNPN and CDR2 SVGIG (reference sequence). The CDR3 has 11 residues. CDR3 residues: CAWSNSGRENF. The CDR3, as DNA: TGTGCCTGGAGTAACAGCGGGAGGGAAAACTTC.

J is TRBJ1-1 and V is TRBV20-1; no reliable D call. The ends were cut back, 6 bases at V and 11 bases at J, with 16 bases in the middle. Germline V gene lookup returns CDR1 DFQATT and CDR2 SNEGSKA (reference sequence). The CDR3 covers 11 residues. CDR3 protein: CSAPRGTKAFF. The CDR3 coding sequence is TGCAGTGCCCCGCGGGGAACGAAGGCTTTCTTT.

The CDR3 reads CASSRQSSYNEQFF. The CDR3 DNA reads as TGTGCCAGTAGTAGACAGAGCTCCTACAATGAGCAGTTCTTC. This chain connects TRBV19 to TRBJ2-1; TRBD1 is a possible D gene (5 bases). Between the trimmed V and J ends, which lost 4 bases and 0 bases, there was a span of 7 bases. Germline values: CDR1 LNHDA, CDR2 SQIVND (reference sequence). The CDR3 contains 14 residues.

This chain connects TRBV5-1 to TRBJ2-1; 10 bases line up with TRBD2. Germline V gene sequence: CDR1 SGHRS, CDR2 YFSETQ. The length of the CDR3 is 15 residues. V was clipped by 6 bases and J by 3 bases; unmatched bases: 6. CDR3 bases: TGCGCCAGCATGTTTACTAGCGGGATCTACAATGAGCAGTTCTTC. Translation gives CASMFTSGIYNEQFF. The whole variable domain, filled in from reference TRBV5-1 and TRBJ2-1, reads KAGVTQTPRYLIKTRGQQVTLSCSPISGHRSVSWYQQTPGQGLQFLFEYFSETQRNKGNFPGRFSGRQFSNSRSEMNVSTLELGDSALYLCASMFTSGIYNEQFFGPGTRLTVL.

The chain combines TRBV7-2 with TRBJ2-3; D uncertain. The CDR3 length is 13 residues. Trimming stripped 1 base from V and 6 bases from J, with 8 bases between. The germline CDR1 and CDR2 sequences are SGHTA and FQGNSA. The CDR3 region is CASSLESVDTQYF. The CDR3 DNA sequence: TGTGCCAGCAGCTTAGAATCGGTGGATACGCAGTATTTT.

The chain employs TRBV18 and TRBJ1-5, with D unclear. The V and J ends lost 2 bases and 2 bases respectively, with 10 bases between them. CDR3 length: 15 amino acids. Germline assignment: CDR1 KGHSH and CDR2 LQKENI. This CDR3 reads CASSPLAEGNQPQHF. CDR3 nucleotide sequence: TGTGCCAGCTCACCATTAGCAGAGGGCAATCAGCCCCAGCATTTT.

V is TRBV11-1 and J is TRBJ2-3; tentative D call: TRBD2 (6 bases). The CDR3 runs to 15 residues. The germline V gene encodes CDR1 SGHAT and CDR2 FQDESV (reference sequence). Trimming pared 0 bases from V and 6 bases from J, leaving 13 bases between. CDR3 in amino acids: CASSLAGLAIDTQYF. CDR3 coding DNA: TGTGCCAGCAGCTTAGCGGGGCTAGCGATTGATACGCAGTATTTT.

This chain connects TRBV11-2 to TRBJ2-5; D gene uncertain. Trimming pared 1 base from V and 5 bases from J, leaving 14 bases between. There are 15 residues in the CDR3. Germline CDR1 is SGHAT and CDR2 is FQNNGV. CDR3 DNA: TGTGCCAGCAGCTTAGGGTGGAGTAGTGGGGAGACCCAGTACTTC. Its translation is CASSLGWSSGETQYF.

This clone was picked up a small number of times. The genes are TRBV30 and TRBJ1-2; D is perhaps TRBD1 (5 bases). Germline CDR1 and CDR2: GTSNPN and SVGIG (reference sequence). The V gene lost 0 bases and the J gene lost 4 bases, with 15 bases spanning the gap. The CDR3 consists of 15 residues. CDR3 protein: CAWSVDSTPVYGYTF. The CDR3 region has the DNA TGTGCCTGGAGTGTAGACAGCACCCCCGTCTATGGCTACACCTTC.

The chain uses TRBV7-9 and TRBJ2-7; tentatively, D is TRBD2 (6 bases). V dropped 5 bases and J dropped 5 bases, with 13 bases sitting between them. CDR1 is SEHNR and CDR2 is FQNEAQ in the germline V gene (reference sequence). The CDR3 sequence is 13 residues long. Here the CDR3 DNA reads TGTGCCAGCAGCCCCCGGGGGAATCACGAGCAGTACTTC. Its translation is CASSPRGNHEQYF. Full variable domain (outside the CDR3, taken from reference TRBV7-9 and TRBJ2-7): DTGVSQNPRHKITKRGQNVTFRCDPISEHNRLYWYRQTLGQGPEFLTYFQNEAQLEKSRLLSDRFSAERPKGSFSTLEIQRTEQGDSAMYLCASSPRGNHEQYFGPGTRLTVT.

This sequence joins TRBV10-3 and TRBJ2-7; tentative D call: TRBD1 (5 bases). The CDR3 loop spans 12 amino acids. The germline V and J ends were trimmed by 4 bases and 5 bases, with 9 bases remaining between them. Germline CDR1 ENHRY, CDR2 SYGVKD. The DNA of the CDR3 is TGTGCCATCAGTGCAGGGTCGAACGAGCAGTACTTC. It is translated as CAISAGSNEQYF.

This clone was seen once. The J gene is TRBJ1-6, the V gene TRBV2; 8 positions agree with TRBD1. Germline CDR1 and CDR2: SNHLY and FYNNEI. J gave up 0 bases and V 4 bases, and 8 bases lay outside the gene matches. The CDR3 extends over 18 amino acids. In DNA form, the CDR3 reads TGTGCCAGCAGTGTTGAGACAGGGGCAAGCTCCTATAATTCACCCCTCCACTTT. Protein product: CASSVETGASSYNSPLHF.